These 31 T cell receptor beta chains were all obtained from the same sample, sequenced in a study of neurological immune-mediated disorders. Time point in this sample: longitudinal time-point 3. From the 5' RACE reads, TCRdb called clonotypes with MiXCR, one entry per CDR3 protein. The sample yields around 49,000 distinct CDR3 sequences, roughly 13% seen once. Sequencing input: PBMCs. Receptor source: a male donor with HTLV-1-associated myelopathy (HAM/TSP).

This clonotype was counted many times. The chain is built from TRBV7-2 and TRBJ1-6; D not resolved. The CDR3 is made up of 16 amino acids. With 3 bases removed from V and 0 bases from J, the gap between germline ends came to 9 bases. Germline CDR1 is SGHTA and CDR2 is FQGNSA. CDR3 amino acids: CASSFLGSSYNSPLHF. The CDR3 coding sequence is TGTGCCAGCAGCTTTCTCGGGAGCTCCTATAATTCACCCCTCCACTTT.

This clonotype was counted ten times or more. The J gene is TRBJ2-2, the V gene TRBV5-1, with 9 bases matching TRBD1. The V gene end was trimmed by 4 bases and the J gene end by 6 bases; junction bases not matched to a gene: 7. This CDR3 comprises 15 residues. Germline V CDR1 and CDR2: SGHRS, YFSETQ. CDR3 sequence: CASSPGQGPAGELFF. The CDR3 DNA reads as TGCGCCAGCAGCCCGGGACAGGGCCCAGCCGGGGAGCTGTTTTTT.

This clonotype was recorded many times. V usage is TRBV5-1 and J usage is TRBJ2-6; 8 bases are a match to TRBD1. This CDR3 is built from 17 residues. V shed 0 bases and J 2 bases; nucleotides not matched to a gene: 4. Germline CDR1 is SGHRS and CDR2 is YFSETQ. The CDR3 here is CASSLGDRGAGANVLTF. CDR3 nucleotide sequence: TGCGCCAGCAGCTTGGGTGACAGGGGAGCTGGGGCCAACGTCCTGACTTTC.

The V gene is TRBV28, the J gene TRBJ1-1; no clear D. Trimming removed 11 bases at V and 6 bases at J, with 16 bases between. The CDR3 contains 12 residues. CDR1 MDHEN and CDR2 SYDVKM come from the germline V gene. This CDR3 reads CACAAQRPEAFF. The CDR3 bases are TGTGCCTGCGCCGCCCAGAGACCTGAAGCTTTCTTT. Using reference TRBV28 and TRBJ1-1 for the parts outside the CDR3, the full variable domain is DVKVTQSSRYLVKRTGEKVFLECVQDMDHENMFWYRQDPGLGLRLIYFSYDVKMKEKGDIPEGYSVSREKKERFSLILESASTNQTSMYLCACAAQRPEAFFGQGTRLTVV.

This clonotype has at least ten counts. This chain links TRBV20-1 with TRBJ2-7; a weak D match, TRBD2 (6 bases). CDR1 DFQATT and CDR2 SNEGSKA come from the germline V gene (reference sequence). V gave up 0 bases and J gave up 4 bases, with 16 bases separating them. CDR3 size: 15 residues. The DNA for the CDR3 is TGCAGTGCTAGAGAGGGAGGAGGGGATTATTACGAGCAGTACTTC. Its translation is CSAREGGGDYYEQYF.

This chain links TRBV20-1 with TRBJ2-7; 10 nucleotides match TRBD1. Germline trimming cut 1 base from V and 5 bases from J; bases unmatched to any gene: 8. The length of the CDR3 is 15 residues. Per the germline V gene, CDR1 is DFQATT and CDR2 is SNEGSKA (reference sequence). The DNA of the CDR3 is TGCAGTGCTAGAGGTGGACAGGGGGTCGTCGACGAGCAGTACTTC. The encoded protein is CSARGGQGVVDEQYF.

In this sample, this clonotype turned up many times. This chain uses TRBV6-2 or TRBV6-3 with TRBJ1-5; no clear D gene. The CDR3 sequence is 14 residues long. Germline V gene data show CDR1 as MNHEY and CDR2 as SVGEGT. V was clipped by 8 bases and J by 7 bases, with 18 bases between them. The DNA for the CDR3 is TGTGCCAGCCAACTTAGTGGGATTGACCAGCCCCAGCATTTT. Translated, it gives CASQLSGIDQPQHF.

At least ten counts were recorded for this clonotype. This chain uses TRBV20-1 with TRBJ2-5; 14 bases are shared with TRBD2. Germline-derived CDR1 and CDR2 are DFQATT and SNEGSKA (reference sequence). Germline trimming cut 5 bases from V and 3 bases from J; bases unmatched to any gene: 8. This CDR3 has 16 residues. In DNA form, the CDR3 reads TGCAGTGCTTTTCTCCCGGGACTAGCGGGGGAAGAGACCCAGTACTTC. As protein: CSAFLPGLAGEETQYF.

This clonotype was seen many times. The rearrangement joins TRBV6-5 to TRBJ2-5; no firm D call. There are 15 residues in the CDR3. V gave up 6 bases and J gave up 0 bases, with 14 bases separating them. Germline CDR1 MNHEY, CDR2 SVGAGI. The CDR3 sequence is CASSPWVANQETQYF. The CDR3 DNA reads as TGTGCCAGCAGCCCCTGGGTCGCTAACCAAGAGACCCAGTACTTC.

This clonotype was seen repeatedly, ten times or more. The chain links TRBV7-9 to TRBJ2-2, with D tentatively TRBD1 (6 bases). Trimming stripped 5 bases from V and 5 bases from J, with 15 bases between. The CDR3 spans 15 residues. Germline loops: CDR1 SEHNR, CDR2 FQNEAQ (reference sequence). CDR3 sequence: CASSPNLQGTGELFF. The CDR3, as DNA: TGTGCCAGCAGCCCAAACTTGCAGGGGACCGGGGAGCTGTTTTTT.

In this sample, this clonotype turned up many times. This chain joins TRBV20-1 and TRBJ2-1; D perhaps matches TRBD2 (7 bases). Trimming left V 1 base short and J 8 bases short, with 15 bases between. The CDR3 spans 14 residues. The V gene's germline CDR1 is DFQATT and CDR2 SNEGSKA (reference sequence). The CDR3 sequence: CSARVGGGGDEQFF. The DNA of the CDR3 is TGCAGTGCTAGAGTTGGGGGGGGGGGCGATGAGCAGTTCTTC.

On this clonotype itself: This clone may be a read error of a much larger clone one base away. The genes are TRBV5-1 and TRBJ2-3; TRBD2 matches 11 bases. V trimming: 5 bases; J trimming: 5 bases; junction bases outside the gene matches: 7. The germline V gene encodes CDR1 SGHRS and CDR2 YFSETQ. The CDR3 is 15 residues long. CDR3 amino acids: CASRLAGVWGDTQYF. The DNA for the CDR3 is TGCGCCAGCAGACTAGCGGGGGTCTGGGGAGATACGCAGTATTTT.

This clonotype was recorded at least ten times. CDR3 protein: CSARDATYGYTF. As DNA, the CDR3 is TGCAGTGCTAGGGACGCGACCTATGGCTACACCTTC. The rearrangement links TRBV20-1 to TRBJ1-2, with D unclear. V was trimmed by 3 bases and J by 4 bases, leaving 9 bases between them. The CDR3 is 12 amino acids. Germline values: CDR1 DFQATT, CDR2 SNEGSKA (reference sequence).

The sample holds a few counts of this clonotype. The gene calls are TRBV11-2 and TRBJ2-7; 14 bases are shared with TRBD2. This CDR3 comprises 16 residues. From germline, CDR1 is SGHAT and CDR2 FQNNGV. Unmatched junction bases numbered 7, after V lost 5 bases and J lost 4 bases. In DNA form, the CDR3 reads TGTGCCAGCAGCCGAAGACTAGCGGGGGGGCTTTACGAGCAGTACTTC. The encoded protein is CASSRRLAGGLYEQYF. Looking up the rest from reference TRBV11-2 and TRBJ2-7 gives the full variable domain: EAGVAQSPRYKIIEKRQSVAFWCNPISGHATLYWYQQILGQGPKLLIQFQNNGVVDDSQLPKDRFSAERLKGVDSTLKIQPAKLEDSAVYLCASSRRLAGGLYEQYFGPGTRLTVT.

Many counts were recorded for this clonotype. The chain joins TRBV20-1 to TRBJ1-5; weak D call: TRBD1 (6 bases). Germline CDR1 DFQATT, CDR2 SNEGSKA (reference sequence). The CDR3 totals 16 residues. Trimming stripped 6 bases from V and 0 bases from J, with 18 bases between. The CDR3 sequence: CSASDRSLYSNQPQHF. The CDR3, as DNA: TGCAGTGCCTCAGACAGGAGCCTCTATAGCAATCAGCCCCAGCATTTT.

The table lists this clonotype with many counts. The CDR3 coding sequence is TGTGCCAGCAGCTCACAGGGGGAGGTGACTGAAGCTTTCTTT. Residues: CASSSQGEVTEAFF. The chain carries TRBV7-9 and TRBJ1-1; TRBD1 aligns across 8 bases. CDR3 length: 14 amino acids. The J segment lost 5 bases and the V segment lost 4 bases, leaving 6 bases of the junction unmatched. CDR1 and CDR2 from the germline V gene are SEHNR and FQNEAQ (reference sequence).

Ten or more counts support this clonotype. CDR3 residues: CASSQDLYGYTF. The CDR3 DNA reads as TGTGCCAGCAGCCAAGATCTCTATGGCTACACCTTC. This chain connects TRBV3-1 to TRBJ1-2; D not resolved. The CDR3 runs 12 residues. Germline CDR1 is LGHDT and CDR2 is YNNKEL (reference sequence). V lost 0 bases and J 4 bases, leaving 3 bases between the germline ends.

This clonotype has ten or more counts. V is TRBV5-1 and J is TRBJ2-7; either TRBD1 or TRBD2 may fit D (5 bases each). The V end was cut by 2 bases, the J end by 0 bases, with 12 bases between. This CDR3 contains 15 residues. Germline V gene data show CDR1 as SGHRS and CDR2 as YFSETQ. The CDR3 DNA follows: TGCGCCAGCAGCTTTGAGGGGTCCGTCTCCTACGAGCAGTACTTC. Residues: CASSFEGSVSYEQYF.

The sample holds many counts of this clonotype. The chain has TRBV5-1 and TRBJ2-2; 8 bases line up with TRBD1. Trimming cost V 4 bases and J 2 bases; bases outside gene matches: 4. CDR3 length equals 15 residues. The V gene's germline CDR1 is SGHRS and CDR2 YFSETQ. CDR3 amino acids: CASSPGQGNTGELFF. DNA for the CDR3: TGCGCCAGCAGCCCCGGACAGGGTAACACCGGGGAGCTGTTTTTT.

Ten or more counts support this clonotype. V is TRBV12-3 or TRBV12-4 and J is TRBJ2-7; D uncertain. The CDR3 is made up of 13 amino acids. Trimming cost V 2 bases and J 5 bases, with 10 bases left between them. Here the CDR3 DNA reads TGTGCCAGCAGTTTAAATCAAGCCCACGAGCAGTACTTC. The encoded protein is CASSLNQAHEQYF.

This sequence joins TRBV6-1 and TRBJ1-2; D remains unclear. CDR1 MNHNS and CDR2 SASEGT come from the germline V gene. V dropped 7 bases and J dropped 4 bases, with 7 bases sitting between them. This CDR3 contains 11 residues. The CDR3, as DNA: TGTGCCAGCATTTTCCTCTATGGCTACACCTTC. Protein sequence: CASIFLYGYTF.

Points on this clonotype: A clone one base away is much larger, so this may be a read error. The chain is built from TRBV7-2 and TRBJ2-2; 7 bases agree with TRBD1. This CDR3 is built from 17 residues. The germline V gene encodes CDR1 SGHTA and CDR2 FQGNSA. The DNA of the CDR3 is TGTGCCAGCAGCCCTCGACAGGGAAACGCGAACACCGGGGAGCTGTCTTTT. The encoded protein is CASSPRQGNANTGELSF.

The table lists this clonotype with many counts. For the CDR3, the DNA is TGTGCCAGCAGCCAAGATCCCCAAACTAGCGGGGGAAACAATGAGCAGTTCTTC. It is translated as CASSQDPQTSGGNNEQFF. The chain employs TRBV4-2 and TRBJ2-1; 11 bases agree with TRBD2. The germline CDR1 and CDR2 sequences are LGHNA and YNFKEQ. V gave up 0 bases and J gave up 5 bases; unmatched junction bases: 9. CDR3 length equals 18 residues.

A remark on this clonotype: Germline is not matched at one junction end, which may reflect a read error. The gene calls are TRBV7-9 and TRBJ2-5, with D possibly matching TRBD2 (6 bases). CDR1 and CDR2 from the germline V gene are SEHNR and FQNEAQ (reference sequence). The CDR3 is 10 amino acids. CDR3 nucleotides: TGTGCCACCAGCGGGGAGACCCAGTACTTC. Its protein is CATSGETQYF.

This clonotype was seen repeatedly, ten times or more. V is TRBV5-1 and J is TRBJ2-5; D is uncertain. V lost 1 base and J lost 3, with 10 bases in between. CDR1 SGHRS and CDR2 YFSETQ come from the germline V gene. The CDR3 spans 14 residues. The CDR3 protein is CASSLTSREETQYF. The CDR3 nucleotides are TGCGCCAGCAGCTTGACGTCTCGAGAAGAGACCCAGTACTTC.

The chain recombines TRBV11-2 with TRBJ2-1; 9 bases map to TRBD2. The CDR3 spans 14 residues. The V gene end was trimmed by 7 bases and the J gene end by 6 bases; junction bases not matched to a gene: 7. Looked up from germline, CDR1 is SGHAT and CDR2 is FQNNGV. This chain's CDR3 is CASTRLAASNEQFF. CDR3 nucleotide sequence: TGTGCCAGCACCCGACTAGCGGCTAGCAATGAGCAGTTCTTC.

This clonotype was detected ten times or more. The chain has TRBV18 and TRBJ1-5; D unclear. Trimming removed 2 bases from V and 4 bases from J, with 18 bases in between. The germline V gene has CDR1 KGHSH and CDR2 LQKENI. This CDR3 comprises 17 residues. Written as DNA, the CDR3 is TGTGCCAGCTCACCAAATTGGGGAACGGAGGAAAATCAGCCCCAGCATTTT. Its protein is CASSPNWGTEENQPQHF.

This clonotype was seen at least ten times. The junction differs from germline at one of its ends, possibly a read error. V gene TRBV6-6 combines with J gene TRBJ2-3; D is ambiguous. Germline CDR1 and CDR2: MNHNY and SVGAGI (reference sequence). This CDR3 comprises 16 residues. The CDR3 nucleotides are TGTGCCAGCAGCTACTGGGTGGCTGGGAGCACAGATACGCAGTATTTT. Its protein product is CASSYWVAGSTDTQYF.

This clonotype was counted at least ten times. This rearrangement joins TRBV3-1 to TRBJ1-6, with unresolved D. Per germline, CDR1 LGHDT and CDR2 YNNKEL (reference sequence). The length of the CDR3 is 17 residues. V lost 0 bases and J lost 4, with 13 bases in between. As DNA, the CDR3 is TGTGCCAGCAGCCAAGAGGGCCGGACGGCATATAATTCACCCCTCCACTTT. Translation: CASSQEGRTAYNSPLHF.

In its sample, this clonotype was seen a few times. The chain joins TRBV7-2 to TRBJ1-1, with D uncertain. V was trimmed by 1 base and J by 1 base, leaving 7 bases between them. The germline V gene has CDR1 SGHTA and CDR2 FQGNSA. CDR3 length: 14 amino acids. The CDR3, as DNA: TGTGCCAGCAGCTTAGAGGCGGGGAACACTGAAGCTTTCTTT. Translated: CASSLEAGNTEAFF.

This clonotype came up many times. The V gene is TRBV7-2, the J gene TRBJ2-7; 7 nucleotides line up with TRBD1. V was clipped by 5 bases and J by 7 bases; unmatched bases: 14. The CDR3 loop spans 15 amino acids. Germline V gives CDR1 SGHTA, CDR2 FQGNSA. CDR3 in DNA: TGTGCCAGCAGCCCCTTCCTGGGACAGCGTTGGGAGCAGTACTTC. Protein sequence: CASSPFLGQRWEQYF.